The present T cell receptor (beta chain) was sequenced within a study of CD8 T cells in Susac syndrome. Isolation of CD8+ and CD4+ T cells was performed negatively, whereas enrichment of TEMRA cells was done by FACS. Study-level points and caveats: A handful of Susac-specific public clones appeared in CD8+ TEMRA repertoires, and some 15 in total CD8+ repertoires.

Worth noting for this clonotype: Its cognate antigen is unknown.

The V and J ends lost 3 bases and 4 bases respectively, with 9 bases between them. This CDR3 spans 13 amino acids. Random hexamers primed reverse transcription of about 0.5 to 1 ug RNA. TCRdb passed the immunoSEQ multiplex PCR reads through MiXCR, listing each CDR3 protein once. The profile shows around 80,000 distinct CDR3 sequences, approximately 93% of them singletons. This receptor was taken from a human donor with Susac syndrome. Sequenced material: CD8+ T cells from PBMCs. The J gene is TRBJ1-1, the V gene TRBV12-3 or TRBV12-4, with a tentative D call TRBD1 (6 bases). CDR3 coding DNA: TGTGCCAGCAGTTTTGGGGGGCGCACTGAAGCTTTCTTT. Residues: CASSFGGRTEAFF.